This TCR beta chain derives from a study of cytomegalovirus exposure and HLA in healthy donors. To note about this clone: Its antigen remains unknown.

General study findings and limits: Despite most TCR sequences being rare, some public TCRs occurred in many donors.

PCR primers comprised 60 Vbeta and 13 Jbeta primers. Method: immunoSEQ multiplex PCR; TCRdb's copy keeps in-frame clones and lacks some. The table records about 240,000 clones, about 80% of them present only once. Trimming took off 5 bases at V and 1 base at J, with 11 bases between the two ends. CDR1 is SGHTA and CDR2 is FQGNSA in the germline V gene. CDR3 length equals 14 residues. The material sequenced was PBMCs. The receptor's source is a woman between 55 and 75 years old in good health and CMV-seropositive. The chain combines TRBV7-2 with TRBJ1-1; a possible D gene is TRBD1 (5 bases). CDR3 DNA: TGTGCCAGCAGCGCGGGACGGCAGAACACTGAAGCTTTCTTT. It yields the protein CASSAGRQNTEAFF.